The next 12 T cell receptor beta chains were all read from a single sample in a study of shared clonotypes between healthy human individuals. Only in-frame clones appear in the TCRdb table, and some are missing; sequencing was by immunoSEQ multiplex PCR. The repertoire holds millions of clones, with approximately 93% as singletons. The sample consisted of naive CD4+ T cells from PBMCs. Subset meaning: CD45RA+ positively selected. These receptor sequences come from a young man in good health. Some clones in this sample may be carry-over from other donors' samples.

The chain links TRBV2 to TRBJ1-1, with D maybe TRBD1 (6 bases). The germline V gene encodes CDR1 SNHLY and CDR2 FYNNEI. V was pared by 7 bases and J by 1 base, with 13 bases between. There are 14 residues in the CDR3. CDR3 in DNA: TGTGCCAGCACCTACAGGGCTAGGAACACTGAAGCTTTCTTT. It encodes CASTYRARNTEAFF.

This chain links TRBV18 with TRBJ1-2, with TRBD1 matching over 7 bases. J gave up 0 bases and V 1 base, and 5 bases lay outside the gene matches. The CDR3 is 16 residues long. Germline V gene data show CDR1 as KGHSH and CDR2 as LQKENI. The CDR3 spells CASSPQGQGANYGYTF. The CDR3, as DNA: TGTGCCAGCTCACCACAAGGGCAGGGGGCTAACTATGGCTACACCTTC. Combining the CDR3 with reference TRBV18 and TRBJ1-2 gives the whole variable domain NAGVMQNPRHLVRRRGQEARLRCSPMKGHSHVYWYRQLPEEGLKFMVYLQKENIIDESGMPKERFSAEFPKEGPSILRIQQVVRGDSAAYFCASSPQGQGANYGYTFGSGTRLTVV.

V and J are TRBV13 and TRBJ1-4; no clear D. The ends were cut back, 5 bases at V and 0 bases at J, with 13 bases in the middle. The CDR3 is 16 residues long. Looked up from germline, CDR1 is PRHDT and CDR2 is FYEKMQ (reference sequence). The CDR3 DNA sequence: TGTGCCAGCAGCCTCTCGGGTGGGGCAACTAATGAAAAACTGTTTTTT. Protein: CASSLSGGATNEKLFF.

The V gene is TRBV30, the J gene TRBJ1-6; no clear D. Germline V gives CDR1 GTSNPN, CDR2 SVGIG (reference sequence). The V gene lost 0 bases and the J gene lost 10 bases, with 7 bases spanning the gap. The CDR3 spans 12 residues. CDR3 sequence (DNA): TGTGCCTGGAGTGTCGGGAAATCACCCCTCCACTTT. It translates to CAWSVGKSPLHF.

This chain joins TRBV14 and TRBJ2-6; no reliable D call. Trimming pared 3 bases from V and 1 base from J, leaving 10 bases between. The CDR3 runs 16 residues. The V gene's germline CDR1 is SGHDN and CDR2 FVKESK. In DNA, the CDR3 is TGTGCCAGCAGCCATTCGACGTTATCTGGGGCCAACGTCCTGACTTTC. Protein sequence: CASSHSTLSGANVLTF.

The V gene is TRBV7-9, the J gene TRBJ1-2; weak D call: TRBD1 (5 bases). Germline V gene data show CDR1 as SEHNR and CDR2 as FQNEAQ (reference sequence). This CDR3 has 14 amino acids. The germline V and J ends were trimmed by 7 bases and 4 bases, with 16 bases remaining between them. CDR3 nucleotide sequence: TGTGCCAGCACCGCTGGGGGGGGTTTCTATGGCTACACCTTC. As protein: CASTAGGGFYGYTF.

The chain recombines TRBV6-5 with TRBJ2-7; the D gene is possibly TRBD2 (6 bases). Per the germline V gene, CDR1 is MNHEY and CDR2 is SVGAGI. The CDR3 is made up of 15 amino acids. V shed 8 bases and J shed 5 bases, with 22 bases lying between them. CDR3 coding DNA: TGTGCCAGCGGAAAGGAGGGAGTAAAGTCCCACGAGCAGTACTTC. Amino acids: CASGKEGVKSHEQYF.

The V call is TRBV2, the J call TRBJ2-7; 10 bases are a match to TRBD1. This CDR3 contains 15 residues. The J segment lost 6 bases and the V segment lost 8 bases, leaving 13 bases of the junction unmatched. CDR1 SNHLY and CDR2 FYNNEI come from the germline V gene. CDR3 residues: CASGKLRDRGSEQYF. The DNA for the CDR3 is TGTGCCAGCGGGAAGCTTCGGGACAGGGGTAGCGAGCAGTACTTC.

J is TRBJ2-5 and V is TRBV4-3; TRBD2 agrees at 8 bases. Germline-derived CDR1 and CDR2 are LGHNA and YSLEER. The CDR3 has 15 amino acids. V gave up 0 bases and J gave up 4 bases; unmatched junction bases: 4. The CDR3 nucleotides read TGCGCCAGCAGCCAAGACGGGAGGGTCGGAGAGACCCAGTACTTC. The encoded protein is CASSQDGRVGETQYF.

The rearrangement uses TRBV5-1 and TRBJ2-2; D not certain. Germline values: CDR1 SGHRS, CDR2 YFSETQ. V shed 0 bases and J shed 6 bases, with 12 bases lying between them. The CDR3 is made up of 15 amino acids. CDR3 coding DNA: TGCGCCAGCAGCTTGGTAGGCCACTTGTCCGGGGAGCTGTTTTTT. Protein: CASSLVGHLSGELFF.

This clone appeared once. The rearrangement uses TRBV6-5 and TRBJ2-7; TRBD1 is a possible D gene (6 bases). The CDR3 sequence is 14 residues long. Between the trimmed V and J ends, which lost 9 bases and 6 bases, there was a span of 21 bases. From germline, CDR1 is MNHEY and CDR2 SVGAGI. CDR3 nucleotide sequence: TGTGCCAGTCCCGCCGGGACACCCTGTTTCGAGCAGTACTTC. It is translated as CASPAGTPCFEQYF.

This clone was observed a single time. CDR3 loop: CASSVSGGRYQPQHF. CDR3 nucleotides: TGTGCCAGCAGTGTGTCAGGGGGTAGGTACCAGCCCCAGCATTTT. The V call is TRBV2, the J call TRBJ1-5; 7 bases match TRBD1. The CDR3 has 15 residues. J was trimmed by 7 bases and V by 4 bases; bases with no gene match: 10. In germline, CDR1 is SNHLY, CDR2 FYNNEI.